The 19 T cell receptor beta chains below all came from one sample that was sequenced in a study of cytomegalovirus exposure and HLA in healthy donors. Vbeta (60) and Jbeta (13) primers were used in the PCR. Only in-frame clones appear in the TCRdb table, and some are missing; sequencing was by immunoSEQ multiplex PCR. This table has some 100,000 clones, 65% to 85% appearing once. Sequenced input: PBMCs. The receptors come from a man in his fifties or sixties in good health and CMV-seropositive.

Comments on this clone: Its ends do not fully match the called genes, so a read error is possible. V is TRBV4-1 and J is TRBJ2-5, with 10 bases fitting TRBD2. Germline V lookup: CDR1 MGHRA, CDR2 YSYEKL. This CDR3 contains 18 residues. CDR3 protein: CASGQEGSGGAPGETQYF. The CDR3 DNA sequence: TGCGCCAGCGGCCAAGAAGGAAGCGGGGGGGCCCCCGGGGAGACCCAGTACTTC.

V gene TRBV10-3 combines with J gene TRBJ1-2, with D tentatively TRBD1 (5 bases). There are 12 residues in the CDR3. Germline lookup yields CDR1 ENHRY and CDR2 SYGVKD. Trimming pared 10 bases from V and 1 base from J, leaving 10 bases between. CDR3 sequence: CATQTDNYGYTF. The CDR3 DNA follows: TGTGCCACCCAGACAGATAACTATGGCTACACCTTC.

The gene calls are TRBV10-3 and TRBJ2-7; perhaps TRBD1 as D (7 bases). The germline gives CDR1 ENHRY, CDR2 SYGVKD. The CDR3 consists of 11 residues. Trimming took off 6 bases at V and 6 bases at J, with 9 bases between the two ends. The CDR3 protein is CAISQGGEQYF. The CDR3 DNA reads as TGTGCCATCAGCCAGGGGGGCGAGCAGTACTTC.

This clone was counted a few times. The genes are TRBV27 and TRBJ2-5; 9 bases agree with TRBD2. The CDR3 extends over 16 amino acids. After removal of 1 base from V and 5 bases from J, the junction contained 8 bases not matched to a gene. Looked up from germline, CDR1 is MNHEY and CDR2 is SMNVEV (reference sequence). The CDR3 here is CASSLFGRGGMETQYF. Here the CDR3 DNA reads TGTGCCAGCAGTTTATTTGGGCGGGGGGGCATGGAGACCCAGTACTTC.

In its sample, this clone was seen a few times. The chain links TRBV4-3 to TRBJ1-5; D unclear. Deletions cut 0 bases from V and 3 bases from J, with 12 bases between. The CDR3 covers 16 residues. Germline CDR1 LGHNA, CDR2 YSLEER. CDR3 loop: CASSQDHWTNNQPQHF. The CDR3 nucleotides are TGCGCCAGCAGCCAAGATCATTGGACTAACAATCAGCCCCAGCATTTT.

For this clone: Other nucleotide sequences in the sample specify the same CDR3. This sequence joins TRBV18 and TRBJ2-7, with a weak D call TRBD2 (6 bases). V was cut by 6 bases and J by 2 bases, with 14 bases left in between. The CDR3 spans 14 residues. Germline CDR1 KGHSH, CDR2 LQKENI. Here the CDR3 reads CASSRDGGTYEQYF. CDR3 nucleotide sequence: TGTGCCAGCTCGCGGGACGGCGGAACCTACGAGCAGTACTTC.

CDR3 protein: CASSRQGAFYGYTF. CDR3 sequence (DNA): TGTGCCAGCAGCCGACAGGGGGCTTTCTATGGCTACACCTTC. This sequence joins TRBV7-9 and TRBJ1-2; 10 bases are a match to TRBD1. Trimming removed 5 bases from V and 4 bases from J; junction bases left unmatched: 4. Germline V gene data show CDR1 as SEHNR and CDR2 as FQNEAQ (reference sequence). This CDR3 spans 14 amino acids.

The V and J genes are TRBV10-3 and TRBJ1-1, with 10 bases aligning to TRBD1. CDR3 size: 15 residues. Looked up from germline, CDR1 is ENHRY and CDR2 is SYGVKD. V shed 4 bases, J shed 1 base, and the junction held 3 bases outside the gene matches. The CDR3 loop reads CAISGGQGGNTEAFF. The CDR3 coding sequence is TGTGCCATCAGTGGTGGACAGGGGGGGAACACTGAAGCTTTCTTT.

V usage is TRBV10-3 and J usage is TRBJ1-2; possible D gene TRBD1, 5 bases. The CDR3 length is 14 residues. Germline values: CDR1 ENHRY, CDR2 SYGVKD. The V end was cut by 3 bases, the J end by 6 bases, with 14 bases between. CDR3 nucleotides: TGTGCCATCAGTGACCTCGGGAGGGGAGATGGCTACACCTTC. It yields the protein CAISDLGRGDGYTF.

The chain recombines TRBV4-3 with TRBJ2-3, with D tentatively TRBD2 (7 bases). The V end lost 0 bases, the J end lost 0 bases, and 19 bases lay between the germline ends. The CDR3 length is 19 residues. Germline V lookup: CDR1 LGHNA, CDR2 YSLEER. CDR3 sequence reads: CASSQEGGGGPSSTDTQYF. The CDR3 DNA reads as TGCGCCAGCAGCCAAGAAGGAGGGGGGGGCCCCTCTAGCACAGATACGCAGTATTTT.

The CDR3 reads CASSAPGQGAYGYTF. In DNA, the CDR3 is TGTGCCAGCAGTGCTCCGGGACAGGGGGCGTATGGCTACACCTTC. V gene TRBV27 combines with J gene TRBJ1-2, with 12 bases matching TRBD1. The V and J ends lost 5 bases and 5 bases, in that order; junction bases with no gene match: 6. CDR3 length: 15 residues. Looked up from germline, CDR1 is MNHEY and CDR2 is SMNVEV (reference sequence).

The chain carries TRBV28 and TRBJ2-7, with D possibly being TRBD1 (5 bases). Looked up from germline, CDR1 is MDHEN and CDR2 is SYDVKM. CDR3 length equals 13 residues. V shed 0 bases and J shed 9 bases, with 12 bases lying between them. The CDR3 reads CASSLWRQGGQYF. The CDR3, as DNA: TGTGCCAGCAGTTTATGGAGGCAGGGTGGGCAGTACTTC.

The chain is built from TRBV6-5 and TRBJ1-1; TRBD1 matches 8 bases. J gave up 12 bases and V 6 bases, and 9 bases lay outside the gene matches. Germline CDR1 MNHEY, CDR2 SVGAGI. The CDR3 contains 12 residues. CDR3 loop: CASSPWTGMTFF. For the CDR3, the DNA is TGTGCCAGCAGCCCCTGGACAGGGATGACTTTCTTT.

The rearrangement joins TRBV29-1 to TRBJ2-3, with TRBD2 as a possible D gene (5 bases). The CDR3 totals 12 residues. Trimming removed 5 bases from V and 5 bases from J, with 11 bases in between. Germline CDR1 is SQVTM and CDR2 is ANQGSEA. CDR3 in amino acids: CSVPDEGDTQYF. The DNA for the CDR3 is TGCAGCGTTCCGGACGAGGGAGATACGCAGTATTTT.

The J gene is TRBJ2-1, the V gene TRBV7-9, with TRBD1 as a possible D gene (6 bases). This CDR3 is 14 amino acids long. Trimming took 5 bases from V and 4 from J, leaving 12 bases between them. Looked up from germline, CDR1 is SEHNR and CDR2 is FQNEAQ (reference sequence). CDR3 amino acids: CASSPGTLYNEQFF. The CDR3 DNA sequence: TGTGCCAGCAGCCCCGGGACACTATACAATGAGCAGTTCTTC. The variable domain in full, with the rest retrieved from reference TRBV7-9 and TRBJ2-1, is DTGVSQNPRHKITKRGQNVTFRCDPISEHNRLYWYRQTLGQGPEFLTYFQNEAQLEKSRLLSDRFSAERPKGSFSTLEIQRTEQGDSAMYLCASSPGTLYNEQFFGPGTRLTVL.

The V and J genes are TRBV18 and TRBJ1-2; perhaps TRBD1 as D (5 bases). The V gene lost 3 bases and the J gene lost 5 bases, with 13 bases spanning the gap. CDR1 is KGHSH and CDR2 is LQKENI in the germline V gene. CDR3 size: 14 residues. The CDR3 DNA reads as TGTGCCAGCTCACCCCAAGGGGCGCAGTATGGCTACACCTTC. Amino acid sequence: CASSPQGAQYGYTF.

The chain uses TRBV19 and TRBJ2-7; TRBD1 matches 7 bases. Per germline, CDR1 LNHDA and CDR2 SQIVND (reference sequence). The junction had 6 bases not matched to a gene; V was cut back by 5 bases and J by 5 bases. This CDR3 contains 13 residues. CDR3 sequence reads: CASSSQGLDEQYF. DNA for the CDR3: TGTGCCAGTAGTTCACAGGGGTTGGACGAGCAGTACTTC.

The chain combines TRBV6-6 with TRBJ2-5, with D possibly matching TRBD1 (6 bases). The better agreement between TRBJ2-7 and the DNA end casts doubt on the J call. Germline V gene data show CDR1 as MNHNY and CDR2 as SVGAGI (reference sequence). This CDR3 is built from 14 residues. The CDR3 sequence: CASSYSRQEGEQYF. In nucleotides, the CDR3 is TGTGCCAGCAGTTACTCGAGACAGGAAGGCGAGCAGTACTTC.

Only one count was recorded for this clone. This CDR3 is CASSSRRGRRAEAFF. CDR3 nucleotides: TGTGCCAGCAGCTCTAGAAGGGGGCGTCGTGCTGAAGCTTTCTTT. V gene TRBV11-3 combines with J gene TRBJ1-1; 7 bases map to TRBD1. This CDR3 comprises 15 residues. V lost 4 bases to trimming and J lost 6 bases; unmatched junction nucleotides: 11. CDR1 and CDR2 (germline): SGHNT, YENEEA.